This TCR beta chain derives from a study of siplizumab effects on memory and regulatory T cells. Points from the study as a whole: Siplizumab significantly brought down the alloreactive sequences that trace back to unstimulated CD4+ memory cells. Few alloreactive clones mapped to unstimulated subsets.

From germline, CDR1 is MNHNS and CDR2 SASEGT. This CDR3 spans 15 amino acids. V was clipped by 4 bases and J by 3 bases, with 15 bases between them. In regard to this clone: Its antigen is not known.

This table comes from immunoSEQ multiplex PCR, and its TCRdb copy is limited to in-frame clones, with some not included. The table records tens of thousands of clones, more than 80% of them present only once. This TCR came from a human donor in good health. The sequencing input was naive CD4+ T cells sorted from blood. V gene TRBV6-1 combines with J gene TRBJ2-5; D is possibly TRBD2 (5 bases). The CDR3 loop reads CASSVGSRGEETQYF. In DNA, the CDR3 is TGTGCCAGCAGTGTTGGCAGTCGGGGTGAAGAGACCCAGTACTTC.